This TCR beta chain was sequenced during a study of blood T cell repertoires in COVID-19. Study as a whole: Researchers got acute and convalescent COVID-19 samples from the United States, Italy and Spain.

Data came from immunoSEQ multiplex PCR; TCRdb stores just in-frame clones and leaves some out. This sample has 110,000 to 150,000 clones, with roughly 83% found just once. The clonotype was recovered from a middle-aged man who had recovered from COVID-19. The source material was PBMCs or T cells enriched from blood (not recorded which).

CDR3 sequence: CASSFRGQIPEQYF. In nucleotides, the CDR3 is TGTGCCAGCAGCTTTAGGGGACAGATCCCCGAGCAGTACTTC. This chain connects TRBV5-5 to TRBJ2-7, with TRBD1 matching 7 bases. After removal of 2 bases from V and 6 bases from J, the junction contained 8 bases not matched to a gene. Germline CDR1 reads SGHKS; CDR2 reads YYEKEE (reference sequence). CDR3 length: 14 residues.